One sample yielded the 28 T cell receptor beta chains listed below, sequenced in a study of blood T cell repertoires in COVID-19 (dated by TCRdb to about 2020). Library preparation was by the immunoSEQ multiplex PCR assay. TCRdb obtained this table from immuneACCESS and retained in-frame rearrangements with V and J assigned. These tables miss some clones; where compared with another copy, unresolved V genes account for less than half of the shortfall, and the remainder is unexplained. This sample has 160,000 or so clones in its table, and 80% of those were observed once. The ten largest clones represent approximately 5.4% of the sample. Specimen: PBMCs or T cells enriched from blood (not recorded which). Receptors originate from a man aged 40-55 years who had recovered from COVID-19.

The chain uses TRBV7-9 and TRBJ2-3, with 10 bases that match TRBD2. V trimming: 5 bases; J trimming: 2 bases; junction bases outside the gene matches: 7. Germline CDR1 and CDR2: SEHNR and FQNEAQ (reference sequence). The CDR3 covers 16 residues. CDR3 amino acids: CASSVGLAEDTDTQYF. The DNA for the CDR3 is TGTGCCAGCAGCGTTGGACTAGCGGAAGACACAGATACGCAGTATTTT. Complete variable domain (other parts from reference TRBV7-9 and TRBJ2-3): DTGVSQNPRHKITKRGQNVTFRCDPISEHNRLYWYRQTLGQGPEFLTYFQNEAQLEKSRLLSDRFSAERPKGSFSTLEIQRTEQGDSAMYLCASSVGLAEDTDTQYFGPGTRLTVL.

V usage is TRBV5-1 and J usage is TRBJ1-2; D might be TRBD1 (5 bases). Germline CDR1 SGHRS, CDR2 YFSETQ. The CDR3 covers 16 residues. Trimming took 0 bases from V and 0 from J, leaving 12 bases between them. In DNA, the CDR3 is TGCGCCAGCAGCTTGGGCGGAGGGGCCTCTAACTATGGCTACACCTTC. Its protein is CASSLGGGASNYGYTF.

This rearrangement joins TRBV5-4 to TRBJ2-7, with 8 nucleotides matching TRBD1. The CDR3 is made up of 14 amino acids. Trimming cost V 3 bases and J 5 bases; bases outside gene matches: 7. CDR1 and CDR2 from the germline V gene are SGHNT and YYREEE (reference sequence). The CDR3: CASSSRTGIHEQYF. For the CDR3, the DNA is TGTGCCAGCAGCTCCAGGACAGGGATCCACGAGCAGTACTTC. The variable domain in full, completed from reference TRBV5-4 and TRBJ2-7, reads ETGVTQSPTHLIKTRGQQVTLRCSSQSGHNTVSWYQQALGQGPQFIFQYYREEENGRGNFPPRFSGLQFPNYSSELNVNALELDDSALYLCASSSRTGIHEQYFGPGTRLTVT.

The chain has TRBV3-1 (or the pseudogene TRBV3-2) and TRBJ1-5; the D is unclear. The CDR3 is 16 amino acids. V lost 0 bases and J 3 bases, leaving 12 bases between the germline ends. CDR1 is LGHDT and CDR2 is YNNKEL in the germline V gene (reference sequence). The CDR3 coding sequence is TGTGCCAGCAGCCAAGATTTCGAGGCGCCCAATCAGCCCCAGCATTTT. Protein product: CASSQDFEAPNQPQHF.

This clone came up a few times. The chain joins TRBV6-5 to TRBJ1-1; 10 positions match TRBD1. The J segment lost 3 bases and the V segment lost 5 bases, leaving 3 bases of the junction unmatched. The CDR3 length is 14 residues. CDR1 and CDR2 (germline): MNHEY, SVGAGI. DNA for the CDR3: TGTGCCAGCAGTCGGGACAGGGGATACACTGAAGCTTTCTTT. Its translation is CASSRDRGYTEAFF.

This sequence joins TRBV30 and TRBJ1-5; TRBD1 matches 9 bases. Per germline, CDR1 GTSNPN and CDR2 SVGIG (reference sequence). The junction had 9 bases not matched to a gene; V was cut back by 5 bases and J by 4 bases. This CDR3 comprises 15 residues. CDR3 nucleotide sequence: TGTGCCTGGGCGGACGGACAGGGGAATAATCAGCCCCAGCATTTT. Amino acids: CAWADGQGNNQPQHF.

The rearrangement links TRBV19 to TRBJ1-2; weak D call: TRBD1 (6 bases). Germline CDR1 is LNHDA and CDR2 is SQIVND (reference sequence). With 5 bases removed from V and 4 bases from J, the gap between germline ends came to 14 bases. The CDR3 spans 14 residues. CDR3 sequence: CASSSQGLGYGYTF. For the CDR3, the DNA is TGTGCCAGTAGTTCACAGGGCCTTGGCTATGGCTACACCTTC. The full variable domain, with the rest looked up from reference TRBV19 and TRBJ1-2, is DGGITQSPKYLFRKEGQNVTLSCEQNLNHDAMYWYRQDPGQGLRLIYYSQIVNDFQKGDIAEGYSVSREKKESFPLTVTSAQKNPTAFYLCASSSQGLGYGYTFGSGTRLTVV.

The V gene is TRBV2, the J gene TRBJ1-1; D perhaps matches TRBD1 (5 bases). Germline values: CDR1 SNHLY, CDR2 FYNNEI. This CDR3 comprises 13 residues. V lost 8 bases to trimming and J lost 0 bases, with 10 bases between them. CDR3 residues: CASDSLMNTEAFF. The DNA for the CDR3 is TGTGCCAGCGACAGCTTGATGAACACTGAAGCTTTCTTT.

J is TRBJ2-3 and V is TRBV13, with 9 bases aligning to TRBD2. The CDR3 is 16 amino acids. Trimming removed 4 bases from V and 2 bases from J; junction bases left unmatched: 7. Germline V gene lookup returns CDR1 PRHDT and CDR2 FYEKMQ (reference sequence). The CDR3 DNA reads as TGTGCCAGCAGCTCCAGACTAGCGGCGTACACAGATACGCAGTATTTT. Its protein product is CASSSRLAAYTDTQYF.

This clone was counted between two and nine times. This sequence joins TRBV11-3 and TRBJ1-2, with 8 bases identical to TRBD1. Germline CDR1 and CDR2: SGHNT and YENEEA. CDR3 length: 13 residues. After removal of 4 bases from V and 5 bases from J, the junction contained 3 bases not matched to a gene. The CDR3 reads CASSSGQGYGYTF. Written as DNA, the CDR3 is TGTGCCAGCAGCTCAGGACAGGGTTATGGCTACACCTTC.

The chain links TRBV19 to TRBJ2-5; tentative D call: TRBD1 (6 bases). The CDR3 runs to 15 residues. Germline V lookup: CDR1 LNHDA, CDR2 SQIVND (reference sequence). V lost 5 bases, J lost 1 base, and 14 bases lay in between. CDR3 region: CASSRSRTVQETQYF. The CDR3 nucleotides are TGTGCCAGTAGTCGTTCCCGGACAGTCCAAGAGACCCAGTACTTC.

The chain combines TRBV14 with TRBJ1-2; unclear D gene. V was trimmed by 4 bases and J by 6 bases, leaving 9 bases between them. CDR3 length: 12 residues. CDR1 SGHDN and CDR2 FVKESK come from the germline V gene. As DNA, the CDR3 is TGTGCCAGCAGCCGATGGCAAGATGGCTACACCTTC. Translated: CASSRWQDGYTF.

This sequence joins TRBV6-5 and TRBJ1-1, with D possibly being TRBD1 (6 bases). CDR1 is MNHEY, CDR2 SVGAGI, per germline. V was shortened by 10 bases and J by 0 bases, with 15 bases between the two germline ends. The CDR3 runs 14 residues. The CDR3 region is CATSQGTMNTEAFF. In nucleotides, the CDR3 is TGTGCCACGTCACAGGGTACTATGAACACTGAAGCTTTCTTT.

The chain has TRBV6-5 and TRBJ2-1; D gene uncertain. The CDR3 is made up of 13 amino acids. The ends were cut back, 8 bases at V and 5 bases at J, with 13 bases in the middle. The germline V gene encodes CDR1 MNHEY and CDR2 SVGAGI. The CDR3 region is CASRARDNNEQFF. CDR3 nucleotides: TGTGCCAGCCGAGCCAGAGACAACAATGAGCAGTTCTTC.

CDR3 sequence (DNA): TGTGCCAGCAGTCGCGGGGGGCCCACAGATACGCAGTATTTT. Encoded protein: CASSRGGPTDTQYF. This chain uses TRBV6-5 with TRBJ2-3, with 8 bases lining up with TRBD2. Trimming at V came to 5 bases and at J to 2 bases, leaving 3 bases not matched to a gene. The CDR3 contains 14 residues. CDR1 and CDR2 from the germline V gene are MNHEY and SVGAGI.

About this clone itself: Other nucleotide sequences from this sample produce the same CDR3. This chain connects TRBV2 to TRBJ2-1; D may be TRBD2 (5 bases). In germline, CDR1 is SNHLY, CDR2 FYNNEI. The CDR3 is 13 residues long. V lost 7 bases and J 3 bases, leaving 10 bases between the germline ends. CDR3 region: CASIKGDYNEQFF. CDR3 DNA: TGTGCCAGCATCAAGGGAGACTACAATGAGCAGTTCTTC.

The rearrangement links TRBV21-1 to TRBJ1-2; no DNA check was done on the table's D call, TRBD1. TRBV21-1 is a listed pseudogene. This CDR3 is 18 amino acids long. CDR3 nucleotides: TGTGCCAGCAGCAAAATTGGGACAGGGGCCAAGTATAACTATGGCTACACCTTC. Translation gives CASSKIGTGAKYNYGYTF.

This clone was counted a few times. The chain links TRBV19 to TRBJ2-3; TRBD1 aligns across 9 bases. Germline CDR1 is LNHDA and CDR2 is SQIVND (reference sequence). CDR3 length: 16 amino acids. With 4 bases clipped from V and 1 base from J, the junction kept 6 bases outside the gene matches. CDR3 sequence reads: CASSRTGASRTDTQYF. For the CDR3, the DNA is TGTGCCAGTAGTAGGACAGGGGCCTCACGCACAGATACGCAGTATTTT.

The rearrangement joins TRBV10-3 to TRBJ2-2, with 8 bases aligning to TRBD2. Germline V gives CDR1 ENHRY, CDR2 SYGVKD. This CDR3 has 15 residues. J was trimmed by 3 bases and V by 11 bases; bases with no gene match: 11. Written as DNA, the CDR3 is TGTGCCTCCCAAGCCGGGGGGGCGGACACCGGGGAGCTGTTTTTT. Translating it yields CASQAGGADTGELFF.

The V call is TRBV30, the J call TRBJ2-6, with 11 bases matching TRBD1. This CDR3 has 14 amino acids. Germline lookup yields CDR1 GTSNPN and CDR2 SVGIG (reference sequence). The V and J ends lost 7 bases and 8 bases, in that order; junction bases with no gene match: 7. This CDR3 reads CASRTGGFPNVLTF. CDR3 bases: TGTGCCTCCAGGACAGGGGGCTTTCCCAACGTCCTGACTTTC.

This clone appeared once. J is TRBJ1-2 and V is TRBV24-1, with TRBD1 matching over 10 bases. J was trimmed by 7 bases and V by 3 bases; bases with no gene match: 7. The CDR3 consists of 15 residues. CDR1 is KGHDR and CDR2 is SFDVKD in the germline V gene. The CDR3 bases are TGTGCCACCAGTGATGGACAGGGGGGGCTTCCTGGCTACACCTTC. Its protein product is CATSDGQGGLPGYTF.

The chain carries TRBV30 and TRBJ1-2; 7 bases align to TRBD1. Germline values: CDR1 GTSNPN, CDR2 SVGIG (reference sequence). This CDR3 comprises 17 residues. Trimming cost V 1 base and J 5 bases; bases outside gene matches: 16. The CDR3 is CAWSANRQGGSVYGYTF. As DNA, the CDR3 is TGTGCCTGGAGTGCGAATCGACAGGGCGGAAGTGTATATGGCTACACCTTC.

This clone was seen a handful of times. The rearrangement uses TRBV30 and TRBJ1-1; D unclear. The CDR3 contains 16 residues. CDR1 is GTSNPN and CDR2 is SVGIG in the germline V gene (reference sequence). Trimming shortened V by 2 bases and J by 0 bases, and 16 bases separated the two germline ends. The CDR3 nucleotides are TGTGCCTGGAGTTTCTCGGAAACCGGGGTGAACACTGAAGCTTTCTTT. It yields the protein CAWSFSETGVNTEAFF. The full variable domain, rest sourced from reference TRBV30 and TRBJ1-1, is SQTIHQWPATLVQPVGSPLSLECTVEGTSNPNLYWYRQAAGRGLQLLFYSVGIGQISSEVPQNLSASRPQDRQFILSSKKLLLSDSGFYLCAWSFSETGVNTEAFFGQGTRLTVV.

About this clone: Sequence at one end of the junction differs from germline and may be a read error. The chain links TRBV9 to TRBJ1-5, with D possibly being TRBD1 (6 bases). This CDR3 is built from 16 residues. Germline CDR1 SGDLS, CDR2 YYNGEE. The chain's CDR3 is CARSVGGGLDNQPQHF. Written as DNA, the CDR3 is TGTGCCCGCAGCGTAGGGGGGGGGCTCGACAATCAGCCCCAGCATTTT.

The chain uses TRBV10-2 and TRBJ2-3; D perhaps matches TRBD2 (7 bases). CDR3 size: 15 residues. CDR1 and CDR2 from the germline V gene are WSHSY and SAAADI. Trimming left V 3 bases short and J 4 bases short, with 14 bases between. The CDR3 is CASSEIRGGADTQYF. The CDR3 nucleotides are TGCGCCAGCAGTGAAATACGCGGGGGCGCAGATACGCAGTATTTT.

The CDR3 nucleotides are TGTGCCAGTAGGCGGACTAGCGGGGGGGCGCAGGCTGATACGCAGTATTTT. Its translation is CASRRTSGGAQADTQYF. The V gene is TRBV19, the J gene TRBJ2-3; 15 bases line up with TRBD2. This CDR3 has 17 residues. V gave up 6 bases and J gave up 6 bases; unmatched junction bases: 10. Germline V gives CDR1 LNHDA, CDR2 SQIVND (reference sequence).

The chain couples TRBV7-2 to TRBJ2-3; possible D gene TRBD2, 6 bases. The CDR3 has 15 amino acids. CDR1 SGHTA and CDR2 FQGNSA come from the germline V gene. Trimming shortened V by 3 bases and J by 4 bases, and 14 bases separated the two germline ends. CDR3 in DNA: TGTGCCAGCAGCTTCGCGCCCTGGGGGGCAGATACGCAGTATTTT. Encoded protein: CASSFAPWGADTQYF.

The chain uses TRBV5-1 and TRBJ2-1; 11 bases are shared with TRBD2. This CDR3 contains 18 residues. The V segment lost 6 bases and the J segment 5 bases; nucleotides outside the gene matches: 16. Germline values: CDR1 SGHRS, CDR2 YFSETQ. The CDR3 coding sequence is TGCGCCAGCACGTTGCTAGCGGGGGGAAGTTCTCGGGACAATGAGCAGTTCTTC. Amino acid sequence: CASTLLAGGSSRDNEQFF.